A few counts support the clone carrying this TCR beta chain. CDR1 and CDR2 from the germline V gene are LNHNV and YYDKDF (reference sequence). This CDR3 has 15 amino acids. V shed 1 base, J shed 6 bases, and the junction held 9 bases outside the gene matches. Per-sample yields of isolated PBMCs were at least 7 million. A sample-barcoded 5' primer and a J-beta primer mix were used in a second PCR of roughly 7 to 12 cycles. From the 5' RACE reads, TCRdb called clonotypes with MiXCR, one entry per CDR3 protein. In the table there are 800,000 or so distinct CDR3 sequences, 25% of which are singletons. These data belong to a study of blood T cells in healthy people across ages. The same sample was also used in a study of T cells of mothers and their children.

Sequencing input: blood. The chain joins TRBV15 to TRBJ2-7, with 7 nucleotides matching TRBD2. The origin of this receptor is a boy aged 5-17 years in good health. Written as DNA, the CDR3 is TGTGCCACCAGCAGAGGCCGGGACTATCCACGCGAGCAGTACTTC. The encoded protein is CATSRGRDYPREQYF.